The clone carrying this TCR beta chain was found a few times. Its antigen remains unknown. This record belongs to a study of blood T cells in healthy people across ages. Study-level results: The percentage of naive T cells correlated strongly with TCR beta diversity.

Sample-barcoded 5' priming and a J-beta primer mix drove a second PCR of roughly 6 to 12 cycles. Tags on each cDNA molecule came from a template-switch adaptor with 12 random nucleotides. TCRdb recomputed calls from the 5' RACE reads with MiXCR, one row per CDR3 protein. Here the sample spans roughly 1,000,000 distinct CDR3 sequences, roughly 24% being singletons. Trimming pared 5 bases from V and 1 base from J, leaving 8 bases between. Germline loops: CDR1 MNHEY, CDR2 SMNVEV (reference sequence). The CDR3 runs to 13 residues. This sample also belongs to another study, concerning T cells of mothers and their children. According to that study: Five to seven children, together with their three healthy Caucasian mothers, made up the donors. Reads obtained per mother exceeded 8.5 million TCR beta CDR3 reads, with 3 million to 3.5 million obtained per child.

This chain joins TRBV27 and TRBJ1-2; D may be TRBD1 (6 bases). This sequence was found in a girl aged 2 to 9 in good health. The sequenced material came from blood. DNA for the CDR3: TGTGCCAGCAGTCGACAGGTTAACTATGGCTACACCTTC. Amino acids: CASSRQVNYGYTF.